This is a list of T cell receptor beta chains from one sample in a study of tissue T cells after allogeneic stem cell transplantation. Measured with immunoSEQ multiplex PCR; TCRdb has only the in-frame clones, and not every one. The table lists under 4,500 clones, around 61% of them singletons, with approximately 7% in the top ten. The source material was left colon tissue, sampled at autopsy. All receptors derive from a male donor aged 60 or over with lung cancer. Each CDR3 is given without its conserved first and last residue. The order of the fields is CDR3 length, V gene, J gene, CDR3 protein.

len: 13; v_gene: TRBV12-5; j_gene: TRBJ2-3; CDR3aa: ASGLGLAGTDTQY
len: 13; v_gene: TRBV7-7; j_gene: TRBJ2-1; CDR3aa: ASSLDPSKHNEQF
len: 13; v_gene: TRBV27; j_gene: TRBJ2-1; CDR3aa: ASSLTSGGIFEQF
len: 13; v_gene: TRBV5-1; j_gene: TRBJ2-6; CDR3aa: ASSLDGAGANVLT
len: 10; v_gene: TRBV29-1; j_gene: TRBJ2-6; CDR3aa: SAYGGANVLT
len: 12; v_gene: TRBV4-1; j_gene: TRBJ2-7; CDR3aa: ASSQERQGHEQY
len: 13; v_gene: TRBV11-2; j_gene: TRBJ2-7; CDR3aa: ASSLVGTVGYEQY
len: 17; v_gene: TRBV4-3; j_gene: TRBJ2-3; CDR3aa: ASSQDSGTAGGGFGAQY
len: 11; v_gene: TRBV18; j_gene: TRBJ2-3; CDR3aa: ASSPPGVHTQY
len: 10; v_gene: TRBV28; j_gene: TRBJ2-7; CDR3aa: ASSTGLPEQY
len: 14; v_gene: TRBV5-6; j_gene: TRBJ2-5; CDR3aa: ASSWPNRVRQETQY
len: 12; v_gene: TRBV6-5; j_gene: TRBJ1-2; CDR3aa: ASSTRTANYGYT
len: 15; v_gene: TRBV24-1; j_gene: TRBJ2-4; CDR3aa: ATSDLRERGAKNIQY
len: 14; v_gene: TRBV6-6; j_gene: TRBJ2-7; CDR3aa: ASSFSPGLGSEGQY
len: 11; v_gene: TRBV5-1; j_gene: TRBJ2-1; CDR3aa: ASSPGQGYEQF
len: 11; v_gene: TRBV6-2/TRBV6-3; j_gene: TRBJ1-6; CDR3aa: ASSITENSPLH
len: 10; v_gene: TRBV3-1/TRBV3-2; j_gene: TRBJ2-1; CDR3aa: ASSPGGTVQF
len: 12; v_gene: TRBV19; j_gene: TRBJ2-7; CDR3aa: ASSSQQASYEQY
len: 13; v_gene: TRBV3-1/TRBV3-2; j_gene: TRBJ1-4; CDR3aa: ASSFHGERGEKLF
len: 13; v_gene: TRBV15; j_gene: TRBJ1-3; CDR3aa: ATSREWGSGNTIY
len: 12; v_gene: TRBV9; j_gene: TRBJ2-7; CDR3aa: ASSVALAGYEQY
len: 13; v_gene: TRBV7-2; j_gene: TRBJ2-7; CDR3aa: ASRQTSGGPWEQY
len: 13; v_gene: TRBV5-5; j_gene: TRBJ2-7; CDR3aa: ASSLEGSPAYEQY
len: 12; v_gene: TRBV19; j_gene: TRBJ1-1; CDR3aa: ASSLADRDTEAF
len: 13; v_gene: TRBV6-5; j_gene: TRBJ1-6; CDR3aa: ASTGLTGENSPLH
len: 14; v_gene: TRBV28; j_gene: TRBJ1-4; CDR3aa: ASTFQGTGASEKLF
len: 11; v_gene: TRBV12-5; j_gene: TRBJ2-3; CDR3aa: ASAYGGSDTQY
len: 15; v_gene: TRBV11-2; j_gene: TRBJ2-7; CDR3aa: ASSLTVPGGGPYEQY